This TCR beta chain originates from a study of Ad26.COV2.S vaccination and SARS-CoV-2 variants. On the study more broadly: Donor allocation was to the COV1001 Ad26.COV2.S trial arm. Recipients of Ad26.COV2.S got it intramuscularly, once or twice 56 days apart. Findings of the study overall: Breadth and depth estimates from TCRs may understate total T cell responses.

This CDR3 has 14 amino acids. With 3 bases removed from V and 7 bases from J, the gap between germline ends came to 13 bases. Germline CDR1 and CDR2: MNHEY and SMNVEV (reference sequence). Regarding treatment: some 20 received Ad26.COV2.S at low or high dose, single or two shots; five or six received placebo; per-sample allocation not given. After the first vaccine or placebo injection, samples were drawn on day 63. Measured with immunoSEQ multiplex PCR; TCRdb has only the in-frame clones, and not every one. There are 440,000 or so clones in the sample; 90% occur only once, and around 4.5% lies in the top ten. This clone has just one count. Its cognate antigen is unknown.

The sequencing used peripheral blood, collected in a trial of Ad26.COV2.S vaccine versus placebo. The clonotype was recovered from a person aged 18-65 years who received the Ad26.COV2.S COVID-19 vaccine or a placebo. The rearrangement joins TRBV27 to TRBJ2-1; TRBD2 might be the D (6 bases). CDR3 amino acids: CASSFIGSGNEQFF. CDR3 in DNA: TGTGCCAGCAGTTTCATCGGGAGCGGAAATGAGCAGTTCTTC.